This section outlines one T cell receptor (beta chain) sequence together with its context. Source study methods: Reference gene primer amplification gave nucleated cell count estimates. The protocol was immunoSEQ multiplex PCR, while the TCRdb copy is restricted to in-frame clones and leaves out a portion. The DNA was the basis for D and trimming; V, J and clone size are from that table. In the table there are 19,000 or so clones, over 75% of which are singletons. These data are taken from a study of blood T cell repertoires in COVID-19. Study-level background: Samples representing acute and convalescent COVID-19 were sourced from the United States, Italy and Spain.

Germline V lookup: CDR1 MNHNS, CDR2 SASEGT. V dropped 1 base and J dropped 8; count of bases not matched to a gene: 5. The CDR3 extends over 15 amino acids. V usage is TRBV6-1 and J usage is TRBJ2-1; the match to TRBD2 covers 10 bases. The clonotype was recovered from a human donor in a cohort sampled during active COVID-19. Sequences were obtained from peripheral blood. Written as DNA, the CDR3 is TGTGCCAGCAGTGAAGAGCTAGCGGGAGTTGATGAGCAGTTCTTC. Translating gives CASSEELAGVDEQFF.